The TCR beta chain under discussion was sequenced for a study of CD8 T cells in ankylosing spondylitis. This clonotype was found a few times. The target antigen is unknown. General study results and limits: About 8 highly homologous variants made up a TCR beta motif that seemed to typify ankylosing spondylitis blood. Previously reported in reactive arthritis synovial fluid and blood were some of the motif variants.

Generation of TCR beta libraries employed quantitative 5'-RACE incorporating molecular barcodes. TCRdb processed the 5' RACE reads anew with MiXCR; each CDR3 protein has one entry. The sample holds over 700,000 distinct CDR3 sequences, 15% to 20% seen once. The receptor's source is a male donor with ankylosing spondylitis. The source material was blood, either unsorted or a sorted T cell fraction (not recorded which).

CDR3 sequence (DNA): TGCAGTGCTATGAGTGGGTACACTGAAGCTTTCTTT. It yields the protein CSAMSGYTEAFF. The chain recombines TRBV20-1 with TRBJ1-1, with D uncertain. The CDR3 has 12 residues. The germline gives CDR1 DFQATT, CDR2 SNEGSKA (reference sequence). V lost 4 bases to trimming and J lost 3 bases, with 9 bases between them.